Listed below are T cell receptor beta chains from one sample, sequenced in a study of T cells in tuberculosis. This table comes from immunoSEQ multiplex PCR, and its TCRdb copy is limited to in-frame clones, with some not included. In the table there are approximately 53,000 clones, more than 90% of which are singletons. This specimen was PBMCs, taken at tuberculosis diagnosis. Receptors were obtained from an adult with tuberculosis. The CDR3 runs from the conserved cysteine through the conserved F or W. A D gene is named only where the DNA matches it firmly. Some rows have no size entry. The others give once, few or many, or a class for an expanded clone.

cdr3_nt: TGTGCCAGCAGTGAAAGGCAGGGGGGCCACGCTGGCTACACCTTC
cdr3_aa: CASSERQGGHAGYTF
j_call: TRBJ1-2
d_call: TRBD1
clone_size: .
v_call: TRBV6-1

cdr3_nt: TGTGCCAGCTCACCGCAGGGGGTGGCCGGAAACACCATATATTTT
cdr3_aa: CASSPQGVAGNTIYF
j_call: TRBJ1-3
d_call: TRBD1
clone_size: .
v_call: TRBV18

cdr3_nt: TGTGCCAGCAGTTTTAGCGGTTCGGCCTACGAGCAGTACTTC
cdr3_aa: CASSFSGSAYEQYF
j_call: TRBJ2-7
d_call: .
clone_size: .
v_call: TRBV28

cdr3_nt: TGTGCCATCAGTTTGTTTGCGGGAGGGCCAGGAGATACGCAGTATTTT
cdr3_aa: CAISLFAGGPGDTQYF
j_call: TRBJ2-3
d_call: TRBD2
clone_size: once
v_call: TRBV10-3

cdr3_nt: TGTGCCAGCAGCTTATCGACAGGGGGCACTGAAGCTTTCTTT
cdr3_aa: CASSLSTGGTEAFF
j_call: TRBJ1-1
d_call: TRBD1
clone_size: .
v_call: TRBV7-2

cdr3_nt: TGTGCCAGTAGGGTACAGGGGAAGAACACTGAAGCTTTCTTT
cdr3_aa: CASRVQGKNTEAFF
j_call: TRBJ1-1
d_call: TRBD1
clone_size: .
v_call: TRBV19

cdr3_nt: TGCAGTGCTAGAGATGGGGGGTCGGCATACTTC
cdr3_aa: CSARDGGSAYF
j_call: TRBJ2-7
d_call: .
clone_size: .
v_call: TRBV20-1

cdr3_nt: TGCGCCAGCAGCCTCGCTTCCGGGACAGGGCGCTACACCTTC
cdr3_aa: CASSLASGTGRYTF
j_call: TRBJ1-2
d_call: TRBD1
clone_size: .
v_call: TRBV4-1

cdr3_nt: TGTGCCAGCAGCCAGGGGGACAGGGCCACAGATACGCAGTATTTT
cdr3_aa: CASSQGDRATDTQYF
j_call: TRBJ2-3
d_call: TRBD1
clone_size: .
v_call: TRBV7-2

cdr3_nt: TGCGCCAGCAGCGGGGAGGACAGGTCCTACAATGAGCAGTTCTTC
cdr3_aa: CASSGEDRSYNEQFF
j_call: TRBJ2-1
d_call: .
clone_size: .
v_call: TRBV5-1

cdr3_nt: TGTGCCAGCAGCGTAGTCGGCGGGGAGCTGTTTTTT
cdr3_aa: CASSVVGGELFF
j_call: TRBJ2-2
d_call: .
clone_size: .
v_call: TRBV9

cdr3_nt: TGTGCCAGTAGTCCTACAAACAGGGGGCGATGGGGCAATGAGCAGTTCTTC
cdr3_aa: CASSPTNRGRWGNEQFF
j_call: TRBJ2-1
d_call: TRBD1
clone_size: .
v_call: TRBV19

cdr3_nt: TGTGCCAGTAGTACCCTGGGACAAATCTCTGGGGCCAACGTCCTGACTTTC
cdr3_aa: CASSTLGQISGANVLTF
j_call: TRBJ2-6
d_call: .
clone_size: .
v_call: TRBV19

cdr3_nt: TGCGCCAGCAGCTTCGCACTTAACCCACAGACCCAGTACTTC
cdr3_aa: CASSFALNPQTQYF
j_call: TRBJ2-5
d_call: .
clone_size: .
v_call: TRBV5-1

cdr3_nt: TGTGCCAGCAGCTTAAGAGGGCCTGGAAACACCATATATTTT
cdr3_aa: CASSLRGPGNTIYF
j_call: TRBJ1-3
d_call: .
clone_size: .
v_call: TRBV5-6

cdr3_nt: TGTGCCAGCAGTCAAGGACTAGCGGGGGAGCAGTTCTTC
cdr3_aa: CASSQGLAGEQFF
j_call: TRBJ2-1
d_call: TRBD2
clone_size: once
v_call: TRBV6-6

cdr3_nt: TGTGCCAGCAGCTTATCCTTCTCGACAGGGGACATAGCGGAGGGCTACACCTTC
cdr3_aa: CASSLSFSTGDIAEGYTF
j_call: TRBJ1-2
d_call: TRBD1
clone_size: once
v_call: TRBV7-2

cdr3_nt: TGTGCCAGTGGACTAGCGGGAGTCGAGGAGACCCAGTACTTC
cdr3_aa: CASGLAGVEETQYF
j_call: TRBJ2-5
d_call: TRBD2
clone_size: .
v_call: TRBV19

cdr3_nt: TGTGCCAGCAGTGTTTTGGGCCAGGGTAACTATGGCTACACCTTC
cdr3_aa: CASSVLGQGNYGYTF
j_call: TRBJ1-2
d_call: .
clone_size: .
v_call: TRBV28

cdr3_nt: TGTGCCAGCAGCTCCGGGACAGGGGCTGGAAACACCATATATTTT
cdr3_aa: CASSSGTGAGNTIYF
j_call: TRBJ1-3
d_call: TRBD1
clone_size: .
v_call: TRBV4-2

cdr3_nt: TGCGCCAGCAGCCAAAGTACCCTAGCGGGAGGGCCGGGGGAGCAGTTCTTC
cdr3_aa: CASSQSTLAGGPGEQFF
j_call: TRBJ2-1
d_call: TRBD2
clone_size: .
v_call: TRBV4-3

cdr3_nt: TGTGCCAGCAGCGGGCCGTTTACCACAGATACGCAGTATTTT
cdr3_aa: CASSGPFTTDTQYF
j_call: TRBJ2-3
d_call: .
clone_size: .
v_call: TRBV14

cdr3_nt: TGCGCCAGCAGCTTACAGACGGGATTTCGTGAAAAACTGTTTTTT
cdr3_aa: CASSLQTGFREKLFF
j_call: TRBJ1-4
d_call: .
clone_size: .
v_call: TRBV5-1

cdr3_nt: TGTGCCAGCAGCTACGAGGCCTATGGGCAGTACTTC
cdr3_aa: CASSYEAYGQYF
j_call: TRBJ2-7
d_call: .
clone_size: .
v_call: TRBV14

cdr3_nt: TGCAGCGTTGACCACACGAGCCGAGGAGCGGAAGGGTACGAGCAGTACTTC
cdr3_aa: CSVDHTSRGAEGYEQYF
j_call: TRBJ2-7
d_call: .
clone_size: once
v_call: TRBV29-1

cdr3_nt: TGTGCCAGCAGCTTAGGCCAACTAGCGGGAGCAGATACGCAGTATTTT
cdr3_aa: CASSLGQLAGADTQYF
j_call: TRBJ2-3
d_call: TRBD2
clone_size: .
v_call: TRBV13

cdr3_nt: TGTGCCAGCAGCCAAGATGGGACAGATTACGAGCAGTACTTC
cdr3_aa: CASSQDGTDYEQYF
j_call: TRBJ2-7
d_call: TRBD1
clone_size: .
v_call: TRBV14

cdr3_nt: TGTGCCAGCAGCCTGGACAGGGAATTAACCGGGGAGCTGTTTTTT
cdr3_aa: CASSLDRELTGELFF
j_call: TRBJ2-2
d_call: TRBD1
clone_size: .
v_call: TRBV5-4

cdr3_nt: TGCGCCAGCAGCGCGGGACAGGGCTCTGGAAACACCATATATTTT
cdr3_aa: CASSAGQGSGNTIYF
j_call: TRBJ1-3
d_call: TRBD1
clone_size: .
v_call: TRBV5-1

cdr3_nt: TGTGCCAGCAGGAAGACTACGTCGGGCAATGAGCAGTTCTTC
cdr3_aa: CASRKTTSGNEQFF
j_call: TRBJ2-1
d_call: .
clone_size: .
v_call: TRBV6-1

cdr3_nt: TGTGCCAGTAGTATAGCGGCTAGCAGGAACACCGGGGAGCTGTTTTTT
cdr3_aa: CASSIAASRNTGELFF
j_call: TRBJ2-2
d_call: .
clone_size: few
v_call: TRBV19

cdr3_nt: TGCGCCAGCAGTGAAAGCGGGAGGTCGCGACAGTTCTTC
cdr3_aa: CASSESGRSRQFF
j_call: TRBJ2-1
d_call: TRBD2
clone_size: .
v_call: TRBV10-1

cdr3_nt: TGTGCCTGGAATATACAGGGGATTAACACTGAAGCTTTCTTT
cdr3_aa: CAWNIQGINTEAFF
j_call: TRBJ1-1
d_call: TRBD1
clone_size: .
v_call: TRBV30

cdr3_nt: TGTGCCAGCAGCGTAAGGGCGGGAGGGCCCCTCAGGGAGCAGTACTTC
cdr3_aa: CASSVRAGGPLREQYF
j_call: TRBJ2-7
d_call: TRBD2
clone_size: .
v_call: TRBV9

cdr3_nt: TGTGCCAGCAGGGAAGGACAGGGAATGGTCGGGGCCAAAAACATTCAGTACTTC
cdr3_aa: CASREGQGMVGAKNIQYF
j_call: TRBJ2-4
d_call: TRBD1
clone_size: .
v_call: TRBV2

cdr3_nt: TGTGCCAGCTCACCGGCGAGGCCCTACGAGCAGTACTTC
cdr3_aa: CASSPARPYEQYF
j_call: TRBJ2-7
d_call: .
clone_size: .
v_call: TRBV18

cdr3_nt: TGCGCCAGCAGCCAAGATCCCAGGGTGAGCACTGAAGCTTTCTTT
cdr3_aa: CASSQDPRVSTEAFF
j_call: TRBJ1-1
d_call: .
clone_size: once
v_call: TRBV4-3

cdr3_nt: TGTGCCAGTAGTGCGGCGGGACAGGGTGTAGATACGCAGTATTTT
cdr3_aa: CASSAAGQGVDTQYF
j_call: TRBJ2-3
d_call: TRBD1
clone_size: .
v_call: TRBV19

cdr3_nt: TGTGCCAGCAGTGGTTTCGACGAGCAGTACTTC
cdr3_aa: CASSGFDEQYF
j_call: TRBJ2-7
d_call: .
clone_size: few
v_call: TRBV6-1

cdr3_nt: TGTGCCAGCAGCTTTAGCGGCCGGTTTGGTGGCGGGGAGCAGTACTTC
cdr3_aa: CASSFSGRFGGGEQYF
j_call: TRBJ2-7
d_call: .
clone_size: .
v_call: TRBV7-2

cdr3_nt: TGTGCCAGTTCCGACAAACCCCAGAATTCACCCCTCCACTTT
cdr3_aa: CASSDKPQNSPLHF
j_call: TRBJ1-6
d_call: .
clone_size: .
v_call: TRBV19

cdr3_nt: TGTGCCAGCAGCTTAATCGCGGGCCGTTACAATGAGCAGTTCTTC
cdr3_aa: CASSLIAGRYNEQFF
j_call: TRBJ2-1
d_call: .
clone_size: .
v_call: TRBV5-4

cdr3_nt: TGCGCCAGCAGCCAGACTAGCCCTAGCACAGATACGCAGTATTTT
cdr3_aa: CASSQTSPSTDTQYF
j_call: TRBJ2-3
d_call: TRBD2
clone_size: .
v_call: TRBV4-1

cdr3_nt: TGCGCCAGCAGCCAAGTTCCAGCGGAGATCCCCTACAATGAGCAGTTCTTC
cdr3_aa: CASSQVPAEIPYNEQFF
j_call: TRBJ2-1
d_call: .
clone_size: .
v_call: TRBV4-3

cdr3_nt: TGTGCCAGCAGCCATACTAGGAATCCCGGGGAGCTGTTTTTT
cdr3_aa: CASSHTRNPGELFF
j_call: TRBJ2-2
d_call: .
clone_size: .
v_call: TRBV2

cdr3_nt: TGTGCCAGCAGCCAGGGACAGGGAGGAGAGACCCAGTACTTC
cdr3_aa: CASSQGQGGETQYF
j_call: TRBJ2-5
d_call: TRBD1
clone_size: .
v_call: TRBV11-2

cdr3_nt: TGTGCCAGCGGACAGGCCACCATGAACTACGAGCAGTACTTC
cdr3_aa: CASGQATMNYEQYF
j_call: TRBJ2-7
d_call: TRBD1
clone_size: .
v_call: TRBV25-1